Below, 4 T cell receptor beta chains from the same sample are listed, as sequenced in a study of T cells in tumors after PD-1 blockade. The table came from immunoSEQ multiplex PCR; TCRdb's copy has only in-frame clones and leaves some out. The data hold approximately 63,000 clones, with under 80% observed a single time. The source material was PBMCs, sampled after anti-PD-1 treatment. All receptors come from a human donor with basal cell carcinoma.

The J gene is TRBJ2-3, the V gene TRBV19; D is perhaps TRBD1 or TRBD2 (9 bases each). V dropped 8 bases and J dropped 4 bases, with 34 bases sitting between them. There are 20 residues in the CDR3. CDR1 LNHDA and CDR2 SQIVND come from the germline V gene (reference sequence). CDR3 DNA sequence: TGTGCCAGTGCCCCGAGGGGGGACAGGGAACTGGCGGGGGGGCCAGATACGCAGTATTTT. Its protein product is CASAPRGDRELAGGPDTQYF.

This clone was counted once. The chain joins TRBV12-3 or TRBV12-4 to TRBJ2-7; D is undetermined. The CDR3 extends over 11 amino acids. Deletions cut 4 bases from V and 4 bases from J, with 5 bases between. This CDR3 is CASSYGYEQYF. CDR3 bases: TGTGCCAGCAGTTACGGGTACGAGCAGTACTTC.

This clone showed up just once. The chain joins TRBV18 to TRBJ2-7, with TRBD1 matching over 8 bases. The CDR3 is made up of 14 amino acids. Trimming at V came to 2 bases and at J to 2 bases, leaving 2 bases not matched to a gene. CDR1 is KGHSH and CDR2 is LQKENI in the germline V gene. For the CDR3, the DNA is TGTGCCAGCTCACCAATACAGGGGGCCTACGAGCAGTACTTC. This encodes CASSPIQGAYEQYF.

The CDR3 coding sequence is TGTGCCAGCAGCTTGGAGGGGGCTTACACCGGGGAGCTGTTTTTT. It is translated as CASSLEGAYTGELFF. The chain has TRBV5-6 and TRBJ2-2, with 7 bases matching TRBD1. CDR3 length equals 15 residues. J lost 3 bases, V lost 0 bases, and 2 bases had no gene match. Germline CDR1 SGHDT, CDR2 YYEEEE.